This TCR beta chain was identified during a study of metastatic and nonmetastatic thyroid tumors. Study-level information: Patients with malignant and benign thyroid disease provided blood and tumor or nodule tissue, whose repertoires were compared. Study-wide results and limits: Patients with malignant thyroid tumors reportedly had significantly higher TCR beta diversity than those with benign nodules, in blood and tumor.

No treatment of any kind had been given to any patient before thyroid surgery. Original methodology: The study took CDR3 differences across clinicopathological groups and made a distant-metastasis classifier for papillary thyroid cancer from them. TCRdb re-analyzed the PCR reads using MiXCR. The V and J calls here are based on TCRdb, not the publication. This table has 35,000 to 50,000 clones, approximately 16% appearing once. This CDR3 is 13 amino acids long. The germline V gene has CDR1 KGHDR and CDR2 SFDVKD. Regarding this clone: Its antigen is as yet unknown. It may be a read error: a sequence one base away is much more abundant.

V is TRBV24-1 and J is TRBJ2-2, with 7 bases fitting TRBD2. The sequencing input was tumor tissue. The origin of this receptor is a female donor with papillary thyroid cancer or a benign thyroid nodule (not recorded which). Some clones in this sample may be carry-over from other donors' samples. The CDR3 reads CAIQGGTTVELFF. In nucleotides, the CDR3 is TGTGCCATCCAGGGAGGGACCACCGTGGAGCTGTTTTTT.